The 30 T cell receptor beta chains given below trace back to one sample, sequenced in a study of graft-versus-host responses after intestinal transplantation. These receptors' targets are unknown. The assay was immunoSEQ multiplex PCR, and TCRdb's table has in-frame clones only and misses some. The repertoire holds about 70,000 clones, with about 90% as singletons. Sequenced material: unstimulated CD8+ T cells sorted from spleen or lymph node cells, taken before transplant. All receptors come from a human donor who was the organ donor for an intestinal transplant.

The V and J genes are TRBV20-1 and TRBJ1-1; D unclear. This CDR3 contains 11 residues. The germline CDR1 and CDR2 sequences are DFQATT and SNEGSKA (reference sequence). The V end was cut by 6 bases, the J end by 0 bases, with 5 bases between. The CDR3: CSALLNTEAFF. For the CDR3, the DNA is TGCAGTGCATTATTGAACACTGAAGCTTTCTTT.

The rearrangement links TRBV2 to TRBJ1-6; maybe TRBD1 (6 bases). Trimming left V 6 bases short and J 7 bases short, with 22 bases between. Germline CDR1 and CDR2: SNHLY and FYNNEI. The CDR3 runs 17 residues. DNA for the CDR3: TGTGCCAGCAGCGACCAATCACAGGGACCCAGAAATTCACCCCTCCACTTT. Its protein product is CASSDQSQGPRNSPLHF. Full variable domain (rest looked up from reference TRBV2 and TRBJ1-6): EPEVTQTPSHQVTQMGQEVILRCVPISNHLYFYWYRQILGQKVEFLVSFYNNEISEKSEIFDDQFSVERPDGSNFTLKIRSTKLEDSAMYFCASSDQSQGPRNSPLHFGNGTRLTVT.

This clone has only one observation. V is TRBV6-5 and J is TRBJ2-7; tentatively, D is TRBD2 (6 bases). Trimming removed 2 bases at V and 7 bases at J, with 21 bases between. Germline V gene sequence: CDR1 MNHEY, CDR2 SVGAGI. The CDR3 is 16 amino acids. As DNA, the CDR3 is TGTGCCAGCAGTTACGGAACCCGGACTATCTTGGGGGAGCAGTACGTC. Encoded protein: CASSYGTRTILGEQYV.

In this sample, this clone turned up a few times. The chain uses TRBV19 and TRBJ1-3; 7 positions match TRBD1. Germline V gene sequence: CDR1 LNHDA, CDR2 SQIVND (reference sequence). The CDR3 sequence is 15 residues long. The J segment lost 0 bases and the V segment lost 5 bases, leaving 4 bases of the junction unmatched. The CDR3 reads CASSAGTVSGNTIYF. CDR3 nucleotide sequence: TGTGCCAGTAGTGCCGGGACAGTCTCTGGAAACACCATATATTTT.

The chain has TRBV6-1 and TRBJ1-2; D may be TRBD1 (5 bases). Trimming cost V 5 bases and J 8 bases, with 21 bases left between them. CDR1 MNHNS and CDR2 SASEGT come from the germline V gene. The CDR3 has 15 residues. Written as DNA, the CDR3 is TGTGCCAGCAGTTTGGGACGCCTTAGGGACTTCGGCTACACCTTC. This sequence encodes CASSLGRLRDFGYTF.

The chain couples TRBV28 to TRBJ2-5, with 12 bases aligning to TRBD1. From germline, CDR1 is MDHEN and CDR2 SYDVKM. Trimming took 8 bases from V and 4 from J; bases not matched to a gene: 14. This CDR3 has 17 amino acids. The CDR3 DNA reads as TGTGCCAGCTTGACAGGCCGGGACAGGGGGCGGAGAGAGACCCAGTACTTC. This translates into CASLTGRDRGRRETQYF.

The chain uses TRBV30 and TRBJ2-3; 7 bases are shared with TRBD1. J was trimmed by 1 base and V by 0 bases; bases with no gene match: 1. Looked up from germline, CDR1 is GTSNPN and CDR2 is SVGIG (reference sequence). This CDR3 comprises 14 residues. Here the CDR3 reads CAWSVGTGTDTQYF. The CDR3, as DNA: TGTGCCTGGAGTGTTGGGACAGGCACAGATACGCAGTATTTT.

The chain employs TRBV6-1 and TRBJ2-7; the D gene is possibly TRBD1 (5 bases). The V and J ends lost 1 base and 3 bases respectively, with 7 bases between them. This CDR3 region has 13 residues. Germline CDR1 is MNHNS and CDR2 is SASEGT. CDR3 sequence (DNA): TGTGCCAGCAGTGAAGGCAGGGACTACGAGCAGTACGTC. Translated: CASSEGRDYEQYV.

The CDR3 DNA is TGTGCCAGCAGCCTGACAGGGGTCAATGAGCAGTTCTTC. Protein: CASSLTGVNEQFF. V gene TRBV7-3 combines with J gene TRBJ2-1; 8 bases are shared with TRBD1. Germline CDR1 is SGHTA and CDR2 is FQGTGA. CDR3 length equals 13 residues. V trimming: 5 bases; J trimming: 6 bases; junction bases outside the gene matches: 3. The full variable domain, rest sourced from reference TRBV7-3 and TRBJ2-1, is GAGVSQTPSNKVTEKGKYVELRCDPISGHTALYWYRQSLGQGPEFLIYFQGTGAADDSGLPNDRFFAVRPEGSVSTLKIQRTERGDSAVYLCASSLTGVNEQFFGPGTRLTVL.

V is TRBV7-9 and J is TRBJ1-2; D is undetermined. The CDR3 extends over 13 amino acids. Trimming cost V 5 bases and J 5 bases, with 12 bases left between them. The V gene's germline CDR1 is SEHNR and CDR2 FQNEAQ (reference sequence). For the CDR3, the DNA is TGTGCCAGCAGCAACGGCCGGGGTTATGGCTACACCTTC. It encodes CASSNGRGYGYTF.

The chain links TRBV6-5 to TRBJ2-3; perhaps TRBD2 as D (5 bases). The ends were cut back, 4 bases at V and 4 bases at J, with 9 bases in the middle. There are 13 residues in the CDR3. Germline V gene lookup returns CDR1 MNHEY and CDR2 SVGAGI. CDR3 nucleotide sequence: TGTGCCAGCAGTTTTACAGCGGCAGATACGCAGTATTTT. It translates to CASSFTAADTQYF.

This clone has just a few counts. Here the CDR3 DNA reads TGTGCCAGCAGCTTACGTACAGGGAACACTGAAGCTTTCTTT. Translated: CASSLRTGNTEAFF. J is TRBJ1-1 and V is TRBV7-2, with TRBD1 as a possible D gene (5 bases). The CDR3 is 14 amino acids. Per germline, CDR1 SGHTA and CDR2 FQGNSA. V was pared by 2 bases and J by 1 base, with 8 bases between.

The CDR3: CASSQGGGLNTEAFF. As DNA, the CDR3 is TGTGCCAGCAGCCAAGGGGGAGGGCTGAACACTGAAGCTTTCTTT. The chain links TRBV7-9 to TRBJ1-1; maybe TRBD1 (6 bases). Germline assignment: CDR1 SEHNR and CDR2 FQNEAQ (reference sequence). The CDR3 runs 15 residues. V gave up 5 bases and J gave up 0 bases, with 13 bases separating them.

The chain combines TRBV6-6 with TRBJ1-1; a possible D gene is TRBD1 (5 bases). The germline V gene has CDR1 MNHNY and CDR2 SVGAGI (reference sequence). This CDR3 has 16 residues. With 6 bases removed from V and 1 base from J, the gap between germline ends came to 18 bases. This CDR3 reads CASSQGLVGGNTEAFF. In nucleotides, the CDR3 is TGTGCCAGCAGCCAGGGTTTAGTGGGGGGGAACACTGAAGCTTTCTTT.

The chain is built from TRBV7-6 and TRBJ2-7; 8 nucleotides align to TRBD1. The J segment lost 6 bases and the V segment lost 5 bases, leaving 9 bases of the junction unmatched. The V gene's germline CDR1 is SGHVS and CDR2 FNYEAQ. The CDR3 has 14 amino acids. The CDR3 sequence: CASSLGTGSLEQYV. The CDR3 bases are TGTGCCAGCAGCCTGGGGACAGGTTCACTCGAGCAGTACGTC.

The chain combines TRBV11-2 with TRBJ2-1; maybe TRBD2 (5 bases). The CDR3 contains 14 residues. The V end was cut by 8 bases, the J end by 1 base, with 12 bases between. The V gene's germline CDR1 is SGHAT and CDR2 FQNNGV. The CDR3 is CASHQGGSYNEQFF. CDR3 DNA sequence: TGTGCCAGCCACCAAGGAGGATCCTACAATGAGCAGTTCTTC.

The genes are TRBV29-1 and TRBJ2-1; possibly TRBD2 for D (6 bases). The germline V gene encodes CDR1 SQVTM and CDR2 ANQGSEA. CDR3 length equals 14 residues. V was cut by 2 bases and J by 8 bases, with 16 bases left in between. Here the CDR3 reads CSVEPIGGVDEQFF. DNA of the CDR3: TGCAGCGTTGAACCAATCGGGGGTGTTGATGAGCAGTTCTTC.

This sequence joins TRBV6-5 and TRBJ1-4, with D uncertain. The CDR3 is made up of 15 amino acids. Trimming left V 0 bases short and J 7 bases short, with 12 bases between. Per germline, CDR1 MNHEY and CDR2 SVGAGI. The CDR3 DNA is TGTGCCAGCAGTTACTCTATGGCGACATCTGAAAAACTGTTTTTT. Residues: CASSYSMATSEKLFF.

This rearrangement joins TRBV15 to TRBJ1-4; maybe TRBD1 (5 bases). The CDR3 is 14 amino acids. Germline V gene data show CDR1 as LNHNV and CDR2 as YYDKDF (reference sequence). V was clipped by 3 bases and J by 4 bases, with 9 bases between them. As DNA, the CDR3 is TGTGCCACCAGCAGTCCAGGGCATAATGAAAAACTGTTTTTT. Encoded protein: CATSSPGHNEKLFF. Full variable domain (rest looked up from reference TRBV15 and TRBJ1-4): DAMVIQNPRYQVTQFGKPVTLSCSQTLNHNVMYWYQQKSSQAPKLLFHYYDKDFNNEADTPDNFQSRRPNTSFCFLDIRSPGLGDTAMYLCATSSPGHNEKLFFGSGTQLSVL.

The V call is TRBV11-1, the J call TRBJ2-5, with 7 bases aligning to TRBD1. Unmatched junction bases numbered 10, after V lost 3 bases and J lost 3 bases. The CDR3 has 16 amino acids. In germline, CDR1 is SGHAT, CDR2 FQDESV (reference sequence). In DNA form, the CDR3 reads TGTGCCAGCAGCTTTTTTGTCGGGACAGAAGAAGAGACCCAGTACTTC. It translates to CASSFFVGTEEETQYF.

This clone was counted once. The rearrangement joins TRBV5-4 to TRBJ1-3, with D maybe TRBD1 (5 bases). The CDR3 contains 16 residues. Trimming stripped 0 bases from V and 0 bases from J, with 10 bases between. Germline lookup yields CDR1 SGHNT and CDR2 YYREEE (reference sequence). The CDR3 protein is CASSLEGAFSGNTIYF. The DNA of the CDR3 is TGTGCCAGCAGCTTGGAAGGGGCCTTCTCTGGAAACACCATATATTTT.

Judged by abundance, this clone is medium-sized. The chain joins TRBV10-3 to TRBJ1-2; tentatively, D is TRBD1 (5 bases). Germline CDR1 reads ENHRY; CDR2 reads SYGVKD. Trimming took off 2 bases at V and 0 bases at J, with 19 bases between the two ends. There are 18 residues in the CDR3. The CDR3 nucleotides read TGTGCCATCAGTGAGGACCTTCTGCAGGGATTGGCTAACTATGGCTACACCTTC. Translating it yields CAISEDLLQGLANYGYTF.

This rearrangement joins TRBV9 to TRBJ2-2, with TRBD1 matching 10 bases. This CDR3 has 16 residues. Germline CDR1 SGDLS, CDR2 YYNGEE. V was pared by 0 bases and J by 6 bases, with 5 bases of the junction left unmatched. CDR3 in DNA: TGTGCCAGCAGCGTAGTTGACAGGGGGCCTGCCGGGGAGCTGTTTTTT. It translates to CASSVVDRGPAGELFF.

CDR3 residues: CASSIGRSGVAGELFF. The CDR3 nucleotides read TGTGCCAGTAGTATAGGACGATCAGGGGTAGCCGGGGAGCTGTTTTTT. This chain uses TRBV19 with TRBJ2-2, with D possibly TRBD1 on 6 matching bases. Germline CDR1 is LNHDA and CDR2 is SQIVND (reference sequence). The ends were cut back, 1 base at V and 6 bases at J, with 15 bases in the middle. The CDR3 is made up of 16 amino acids.

This sequence joins TRBV5-4 and TRBJ2-3, with 7 positions matching TRBD2. The length of the CDR3 is 13 residues. CDR1 is SGHNT, CDR2 YYREEE, per germline (reference sequence). Germline trimming cut 1 base from V and 5 bases from J; bases unmatched to any gene: 1. CDR3 region: CASSLTSVDTQYF. Written as DNA, the CDR3 is TGTGCCAGCAGCTTGACTAGCGTAGATACGCAGTATTTT.

The chain combines TRBV27 with TRBJ1-1; D is undetermined. Per the germline V gene, CDR1 is MNHEY and CDR2 is SMNVEV (reference sequence). The germline V and J ends were trimmed by 0 bases and 2 bases, with 10 bases remaining between them. This CDR3 region has 15 residues. The CDR3 protein is CASSLSSGQNTEAFF. The CDR3 DNA is TGTGCCAGCAGTTTATCGAGTGGGCAAAACACTGAAGCTTTCTTT.

This chain joins TRBV5-6 and TRBJ1-1; a possible D gene is TRBD1 (5 bases). The CDR3 sequence is 16 residues long. Germline CDR1 and CDR2: SGHDT and YYEEEE. Trimming took 4 bases from V and 6 from J, leaving 22 bases between them. CDR3 nucleotides: TGTGCCAGCAGCCCCGGCGTCGGGGGTTGGGTCGCTGAAGCTTTCTTT. This gives the protein CASSPGVGGWVAEAFF.

The rearrangement links TRBV27 to TRBJ2-2; possible D gene TRBD1, 6 bases. The CDR3 consists of 14 residues. Trimming pared 6 bases from V and 5 bases from J, leaving 13 bases between. The germline gives CDR1 MNHEY, CDR2 SMNVEV (reference sequence). The CDR3, as DNA: TGTGCCAGCAGCCCCTCCCAGGGGACCGGGGAGCTGTTTTTT. This codes for CASSPSQGTGELFF.

For this clone: Different DNA sequences within this sample yield the same CDR3. This sequence joins TRBV6-5 and TRBJ2-1; D call uncertain. This CDR3 has 12 residues. The V gene's germline CDR1 is MNHEY and CDR2 SVGAGI. V gave up 2 bases and J gave up 5 bases, with 4 bases separating them. The chain's CDR3 is CASSYRDNEQFF. The CDR3 coding sequence is TGTGCCAGCAGTTACCGCGACAATGAGCAGTTCTTC.

The chain has TRBV14 and TRBJ2-7; the D gene is possibly TRBD2 (6 bases). With 8 bases removed from V and 1 base from J, the gap between germline ends came to 6 bases. The CDR3 is 11 amino acids. The germline V gene encodes CDR1 SGHDN and CDR2 FVKESK. The CDR3 loop reads CASGTSYEQYV. The DNA for the CDR3 is TGTGCCAGCGGGACTTCCTACGAGCAGTACGTC.